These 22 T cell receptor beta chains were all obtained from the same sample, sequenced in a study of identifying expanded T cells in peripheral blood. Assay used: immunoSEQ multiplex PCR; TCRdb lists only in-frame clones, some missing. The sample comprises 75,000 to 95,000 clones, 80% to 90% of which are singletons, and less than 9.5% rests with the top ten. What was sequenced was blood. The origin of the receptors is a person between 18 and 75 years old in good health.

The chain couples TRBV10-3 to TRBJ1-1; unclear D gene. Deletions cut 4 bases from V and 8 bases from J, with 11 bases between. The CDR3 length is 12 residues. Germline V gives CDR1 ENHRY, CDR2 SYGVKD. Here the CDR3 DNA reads TGTGCCATCAGTGGGGGTCTGGAAGAAGCTTTCTTT. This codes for CAISGGLEEAFF.

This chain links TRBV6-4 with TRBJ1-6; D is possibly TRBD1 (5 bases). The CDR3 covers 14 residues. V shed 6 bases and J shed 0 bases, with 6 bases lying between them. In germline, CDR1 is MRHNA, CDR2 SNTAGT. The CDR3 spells CASRDTSYNSPLHF. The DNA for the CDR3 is TGTGCCAGCAGGGACACCTCCTATAATTCACCCCTCCACTTT.

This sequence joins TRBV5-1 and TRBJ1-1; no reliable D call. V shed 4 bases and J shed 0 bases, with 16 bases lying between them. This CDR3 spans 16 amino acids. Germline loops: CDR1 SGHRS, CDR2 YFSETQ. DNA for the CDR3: TGCGCCAGCAGCCCACCCGGTCGGGTCATGAACACTGAAGCTTTCTTT. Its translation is CASSPPGRVMNTEAFF.

The CDR3 DNA is TGCGCCAGCAGCTTGGGAGGGGACGATACGCAGTATTTT. Its protein is CASSLGGDDTQYF. This chain uses TRBV5-1 with TRBJ2-3; D may be TRBD1 or TRBD2 (5 bases each). The V end was cut by 0 bases, the J end by 6 bases, with 8 bases between. This CDR3 comprises 13 residues. Germline CDR1 and CDR2: SGHRS and YFSETQ.

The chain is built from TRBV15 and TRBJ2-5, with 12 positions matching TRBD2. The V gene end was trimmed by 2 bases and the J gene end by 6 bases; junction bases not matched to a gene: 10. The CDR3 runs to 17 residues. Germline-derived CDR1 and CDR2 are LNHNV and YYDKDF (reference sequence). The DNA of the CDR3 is TGTGCCACCAGCAGATCACGGACTAGCGGGACCGGAAAGACCCAGTACTTC. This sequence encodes CATSRSRTSGTGKTQYF.

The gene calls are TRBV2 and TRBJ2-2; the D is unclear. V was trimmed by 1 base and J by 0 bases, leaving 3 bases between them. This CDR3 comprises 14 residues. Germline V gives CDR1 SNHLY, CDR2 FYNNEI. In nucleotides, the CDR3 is TGTGCCAGCAGTGAAGGGGCGAACACCGGGGAGCTGTTTTTT. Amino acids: CASSEGANTGELFF.

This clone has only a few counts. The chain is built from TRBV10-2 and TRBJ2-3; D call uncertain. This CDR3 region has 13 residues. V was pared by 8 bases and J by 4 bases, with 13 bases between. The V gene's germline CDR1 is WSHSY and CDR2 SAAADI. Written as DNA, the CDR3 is TGCGCCAGCGGAAAAGGACGGGCAGATACGCAGTATTTT. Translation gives CASGKGRADTQYF.

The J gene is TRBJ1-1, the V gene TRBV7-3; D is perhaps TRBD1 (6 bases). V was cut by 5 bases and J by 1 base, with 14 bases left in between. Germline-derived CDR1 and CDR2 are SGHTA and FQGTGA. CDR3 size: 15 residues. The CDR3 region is CASSLAPTGNTEAFF. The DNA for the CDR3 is TGTGCCAGCAGCCTCGCCCCGACAGGGAACACTGAAGCTTTCTTT. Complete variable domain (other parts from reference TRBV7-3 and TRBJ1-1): GAGVSQTPSNKVTEKGKYVELRCDPISGHTALYWYRQSLGQGPEFLIYFQGTGAADDSGLPNDRFFAVRPEGSVSTLKIQRTERGDSAVYLCASSLAPTGNTEAFFGQGTRLTVV.

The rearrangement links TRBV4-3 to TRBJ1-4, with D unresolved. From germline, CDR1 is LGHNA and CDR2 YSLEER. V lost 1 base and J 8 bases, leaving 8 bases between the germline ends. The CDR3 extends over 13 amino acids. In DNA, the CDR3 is TGCGCCAGCAGCCAAGCCCCACGGGAAAAACTGTTTTTT. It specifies CASSQAPREKLFF.

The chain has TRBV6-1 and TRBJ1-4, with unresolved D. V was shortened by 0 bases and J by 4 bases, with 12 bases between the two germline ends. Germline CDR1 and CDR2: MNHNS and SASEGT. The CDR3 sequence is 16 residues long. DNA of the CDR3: TGTGCCAGCAGTGAAGCGTGGGGAGTGGGTAATGAAAAACTGTTTTTT. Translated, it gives CASSEAWGVGNEKLFF.

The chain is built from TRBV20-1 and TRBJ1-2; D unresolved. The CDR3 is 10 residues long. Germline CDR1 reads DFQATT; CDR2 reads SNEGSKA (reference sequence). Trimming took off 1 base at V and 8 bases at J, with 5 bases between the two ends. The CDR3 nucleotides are TGCAGTGCTAGAGGGCACGGCTACACCTTC. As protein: CSARGHGYTF.

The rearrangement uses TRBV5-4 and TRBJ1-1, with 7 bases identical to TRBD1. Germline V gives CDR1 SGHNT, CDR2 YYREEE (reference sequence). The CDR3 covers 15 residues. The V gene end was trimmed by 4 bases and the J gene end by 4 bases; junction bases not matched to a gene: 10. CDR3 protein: CASSSGQASGTEAFF. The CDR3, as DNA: TGTGCCAGCAGCAGCGGACAGGCCTCGGGCACTGAAGCTTTCTTT.

DNA of the CDR3: TGTGCCAGCAGCTTGGAGGGCAGGGTCGGATCACCCCTCCACTTT. As protein: CASSLEGRVGSPLHF. This chain joins TRBV5-4 and TRBJ1-6; D possibly corresponds to TRBD1 (5 bases). Germline assignment: CDR1 SGHNT and CDR2 YYREEE (reference sequence). Trimming left V 0 bases short and J 10 bases short, with 14 bases between. This CDR3 comprises 15 residues.

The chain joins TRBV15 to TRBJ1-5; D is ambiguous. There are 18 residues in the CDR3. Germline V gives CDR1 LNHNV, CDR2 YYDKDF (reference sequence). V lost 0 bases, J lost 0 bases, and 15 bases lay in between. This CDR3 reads CATSRDIIGTDSNQPQHF. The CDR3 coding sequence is TGTGCCACCAGCAGAGATATAATAGGAACCGATAGCAATCAGCCCCAGCATTTT.

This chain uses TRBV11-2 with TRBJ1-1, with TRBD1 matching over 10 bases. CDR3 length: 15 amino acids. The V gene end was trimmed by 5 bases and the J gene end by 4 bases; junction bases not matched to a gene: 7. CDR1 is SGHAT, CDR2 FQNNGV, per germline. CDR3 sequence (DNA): TGTGCCAGCAGCCGCGGACAGGGGGGCGGCACTGAAGCTTTCTTT. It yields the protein CASSRGQGGGTEAFF.

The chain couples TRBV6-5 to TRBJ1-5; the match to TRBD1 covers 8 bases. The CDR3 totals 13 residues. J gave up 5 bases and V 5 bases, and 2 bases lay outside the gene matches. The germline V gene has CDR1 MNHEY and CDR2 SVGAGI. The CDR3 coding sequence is TGTGCCAGCAGTCCGACAGGGGATCAGCCCCAGCATTTT. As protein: CASSPTGDQPQHF.

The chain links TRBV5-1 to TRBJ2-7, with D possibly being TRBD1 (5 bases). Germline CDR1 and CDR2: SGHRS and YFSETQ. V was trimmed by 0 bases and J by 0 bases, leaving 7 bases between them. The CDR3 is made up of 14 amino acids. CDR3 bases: TGCGCCAGCAGCTTGGGACAGTACTCCTACGAGCAGTACTTC. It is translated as CASSLGQYSYEQYF.

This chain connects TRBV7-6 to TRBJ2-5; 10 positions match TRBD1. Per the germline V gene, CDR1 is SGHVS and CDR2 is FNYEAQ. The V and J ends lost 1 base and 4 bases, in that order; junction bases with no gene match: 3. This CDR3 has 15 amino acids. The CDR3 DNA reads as TGTGCCAGCAGCTTAGGGACAGGGGGGCGAGAGACCCAGTACTTC. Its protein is CASSLGTGGRETQYF.

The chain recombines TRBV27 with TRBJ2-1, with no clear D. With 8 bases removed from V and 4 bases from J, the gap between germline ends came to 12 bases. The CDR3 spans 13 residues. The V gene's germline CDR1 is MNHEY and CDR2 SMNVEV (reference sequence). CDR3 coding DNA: TGTGCCAGCCGGATGCGAAGTTACAATGAGCAGTTCTTC. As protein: CASRMRSYNEQFF.

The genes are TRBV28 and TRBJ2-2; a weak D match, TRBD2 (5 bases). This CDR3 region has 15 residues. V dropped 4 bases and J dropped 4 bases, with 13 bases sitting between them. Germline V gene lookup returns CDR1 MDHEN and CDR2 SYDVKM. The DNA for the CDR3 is TGTGCCAGCAGTTCGCCGGGGTCATCCACCGGGGAGCTGTTTTTT. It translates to CASSSPGSSTGELFF.

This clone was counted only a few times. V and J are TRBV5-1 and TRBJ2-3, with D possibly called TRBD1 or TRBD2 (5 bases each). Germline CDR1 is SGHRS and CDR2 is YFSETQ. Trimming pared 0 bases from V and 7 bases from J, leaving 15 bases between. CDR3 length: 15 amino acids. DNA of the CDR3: TGCGCCAGCAGCTTGGTGTGGGGGAATTTATATACGCAGTATTTT. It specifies CASSLVWGNLYTQYF.

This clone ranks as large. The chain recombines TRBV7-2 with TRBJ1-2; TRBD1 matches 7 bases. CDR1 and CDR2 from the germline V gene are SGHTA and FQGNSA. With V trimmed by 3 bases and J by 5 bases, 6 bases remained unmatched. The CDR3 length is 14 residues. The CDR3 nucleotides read TGTGCCAGCAGCTTGGGTCAGGGGGATTATGGCTACACCTTC. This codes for CASSLGQGDYGYTF.